The 25 T cell receptor beta chains presented below share a single source sample, sequenced in a study of T cells in Graves' hyperthyroidism and ophthalmopathy. Amplified TCR beta CDR3 regions came from RNA transcripts. With the HTBI primer set, the TCR CDR3 went through a first round of RT-PCR. One entry per CDR3 protein results from TCRdb running MiXCR on the multiplex PCR reads. The table has approximately 610,000 distinct CDR3 sequences, 14% to 15% seen once. What was sequenced was blood. These receptors originate from a woman aged 40 to 55 with Graves' ophthalmopathy.

The genes are TRBV12-3 or TRBV12-4 and TRBJ1-1; no clear D gene. The V gene lost 7 bases and the J gene lost 8 bases, with 17 bases spanning the gap. The CDR3 has 13 residues. The CDR3 DNA sequence: TGTGCCAGCACAAGGACCGTCCGCCCCGAAGCTTTCTTT. Translated: CASTRTVRPEAFF.

This clonotype was picked up many times. The V and J genes are TRBV25-1 and TRBJ2-7, with 7 bases aligning to TRBD1. Trimming took 3 bases from V and 3 from J; bases not matched to a gene: 8. CDR3 length equals 15 residues. Germline CDR1 is MGHDK and CDR2 is SYGVNS. CDR3 region: CASSDDRGQIYEQYF. The DNA of the CDR3 is TGTGCCAGCAGTGATGATAGGGGGCAAATCTACGAGCAGTACTTC.

This clonotype has just a few counts. The rearrangement joins TRBV7-6 to TRBJ2-7; perhaps D is TRBD1 or TRBD2 (5 bases each). CDR3 length: 15 residues. V lost 3 bases and J 7 bases, leaving 19 bases between the germline ends. CDR1 SGHVS and CDR2 FNYEAQ come from the germline V gene. Here the CDR3 reads CASSLGRRTAGEQYF. The CDR3 region has the DNA TGTGCCAGCAGCTTGGGGCGGAGGACCGCTGGGGAGCAGTACTTC.

This clonotype was counted many times. The chain joins TRBV2 to TRBJ1-5; D remains ambiguous. This CDR3 comprises 13 residues. V was cut by 7 bases and J by 4 bases, with 11 bases left in between. The V gene's germline CDR1 is SNHLY and CDR2 FYNNEI. This chain's CDR3 is CASTSARNQPQHF. The CDR3 nucleotides are TGTGCCAGCACGAGCGCTAGGAATCAGCCCCAGCATTTT.

In this sample, this clonotype turned up many times. The rearrangement joins TRBV7-2 to TRBJ1-2; D remains ambiguous. Germline V gene data show CDR1 as SGHTA and CDR2 as FQGNSA. The CDR3 has 13 residues. V lost 5 bases and J lost 3, with 10 bases in between. In DNA form, the CDR3 reads TGTGCCAGCAGCCCTGACGACGACTATGGCTACACCTTC. Translation gives CASSPDDDYGYTF.

This clonotype was recorded at least ten times. V usage is TRBV6-1 and J usage is TRBJ2-2, with 8 positions matching TRBD2. Per the germline V gene, CDR1 is MNHNS and CDR2 is SASEGT. This CDR3 region has 15 residues. V dropped 4 bases and J dropped 5; count of bases not matched to a gene: 6. The CDR3 reads CASSGGLVLTGELFF. As DNA, the CDR3 is TGTGCCAGCAGTGGGGGACTAGTGCTAACCGGGGAGCTGTTTTTT.

On this clonotype itself: A read error is possible here, since a much larger clone lies one base away. This chain uses TRBV7-6 with TRBJ2-7, with 9 bases aligning to TRBD1. The CDR3 sequence is 14 residues long. CDR1 is SGHVS and CDR2 is FNYEAQ in the germline V gene. V trimming: 5 bases; J trimming: 8 bases; junction bases outside the gene matches: 10. CDR3 sequence reads: CASSRDRARNKQYF. The DNA for the CDR3 is TGTGCCAGCAGCAGGGACAGGGCAAGAAACAAGCAGTACTTC.

The table lists this clonotype with many counts. Mismatch with germline at one junction end may stem from a read error. The genes are TRBV28 and TRBJ1-2, with D maybe TRBD1 (6 bases). CDR1 is MDHEN and CDR2 is SYDVKM in the germline V gene. The CDR3 runs 12 residues. Here the CDR3 reads CASSPDSYGYTF. CDR3 nucleotide sequence: TGCGCCAGCAGCCCGGACAGCTATGGCTACACCTTC.

Concerning this clonotype: The CDR3 carries no conserved terminal phenylalanine or tryptophan, so it likely arises from a read error. It is unclear where the CDR3 begins or ends on the DNA, so no DNA is shown, and the CDR3 is as TCRdb lists it. This chain links TRBV7-8 with TRBJ2-7. The CDR3 length is 9 residues, termini included. Looked up from germline, CDR1 is SGHVS and CDR2 is FQNEAQ. CDR3 protein: CASTFRVYR.

This clonotype was detected ten times or more. The J gene is TRBJ2-7, the V gene TRBV24-1; perhaps TRBD1 as D (6 bases). This CDR3 comprises 14 residues. Germline loops: CDR1 KGHDR, CDR2 SFDVKD. Deletions cut 7 bases from V and 6 bases from J, with 18 bases between. Here the CDR3 reads CATSTQGRVIEQYF. CDR3 bases: TGTGCCACCAGCACACAGGGACGGGTTATCGAGCAGTACTTC.

In this sample, this clonotype turned up many times. This rearrangement joins TRBV19 to TRBJ1-2; tentative D call: TRBD1 (5 bases). V was pared by 9 bases and J by 3 bases, with 11 bases between. The CDR3 has 12 residues. Germline V gene lookup returns CDR1 LNHDA and CDR2 SQIVND (reference sequence). CDR3 sequence (DNA): TGTGCCAGCAGTCAGGGTGACTATGGCTACACCTTC. Translated, it gives CASSQGDYGYTF. Looking up the rest from reference TRBV19 and TRBJ1-2 gives the full variable domain: DGGITQSPKYLFRKEGQNVTLSCEQNLNHDAMYWYRQDPGQGLRLIYYSQIVNDFQKGDIAEGYSVSREKKESFPLTVTSAQKNPTAFYLCASSQGDYGYTFGSGTRLTVV.

The V and J genes are TRBV11-2 and TRBJ2-2; D may correspond to TRBD1 or TRBD2 (6 bases each). V was clipped by 2 bases and J by 2 bases, with 12 bases between them. CDR3 size: 16 residues. Germline V gene lookup returns CDR1 SGHAT and CDR2 FQNNGV. The chain's CDR3 is CASSLFPGGNTGELFF. The CDR3 DNA reads as TGTGCCAGCAGCTTATTCCCCGGGGGCAACACCGGGGAGCTGTTTTTT.

This clonotype was detected ten times or more. This rearrangement joins TRBV20-1 to TRBJ1-6; no clear D. Trimming removed 0 bases at V and 4 bases at J, with 13 bases between. The CDR3 is 16 residues long. From germline, CDR1 is DFQATT and CDR2 SNEGSKA (reference sequence). CDR3 residues: CSARDAATKYNSPLHF. Here the CDR3 DNA reads TGCAGTGCTAGAGACGCAGCGACTAAGTATAATTCACCCCTCCACTTT.

This clonotype was counted ten times or more. V usage is TRBV10-3 and J usage is TRBJ1-2; TRBD1 is a possible D gene (6 bases). This CDR3 is 21 amino acids long. Per the germline V gene, CDR1 is ENHRY and CDR2 is SYGVKD. V was trimmed by 0 bases and J by 2 bases, leaving 28 bases between them. CDR3 DNA: TGTGCCATCAGTGAGTCGAATTCAGGGGTTCGCTCTTCCTTGAGGAACTATGGCTACACCTTC. It encodes CAISESNSGVRSSLRNYGYTF.

This clonotype was observed at least ten times. The J gene is TRBJ2-7, the V gene TRBV5-6, with TRBD2 as a possible D gene (6 bases). This CDR3 comprises 18 residues. Germline V CDR1 and CDR2: SGHDT, YYEEEE. V was shortened by 3 bases and J by 3 bases, with 25 bases between the two germline ends. For the CDR3, the DNA is TGTGCCAGCAGCTCCCGGGGCCTTGCGGGATATGCTGTCTACGAGCAGTACTTC. Translation gives CASSSRGLAGYAVYEQYF. Full variable domain (rest looked up from reference TRBV5-6 and TRBJ2-7): DAGVTQSPTHLIKTRGQQVTLRCSPKSGHDTVSWYQQALGQGPQFIFQYYEEEERQRGNFPDRFSGHQFPNYSSELNVNALLLGDSALYLCASSSRGLAGYAVYEQYFGPGTRLTVT.

Only a few counts were recorded for this clonotype. The gene calls are TRBV9 and TRBJ2-7, with D possibly TRBD1 on 5 matching bases. The V end lost 3 bases, the J end lost 6 bases, and 19 bases lay between the germline ends. The germline CDR1 and CDR2 sequences are SGDLS and YYNGEE. This CDR3 is built from 15 residues. The CDR3 is CASSDGMFTGAEQYF. The DNA of the CDR3 is TGTGCCAGCAGCGATGGGATGTTCACAGGCGCCGAGCAGTACTTC.

The chain links TRBV28 to TRBJ2-7, with D perhaps TRBD2 (5 bases). Between the trimmed V and J ends, which lost 1 base and 0 bases, there was a span of 10 bases. Looked up from germline, CDR1 is MDHEN and CDR2 is SYDVKM. This CDR3 comprises 15 residues. CDR3 sequence (DNA): TGTGCCAGCAGTTTATTTAGCGCTGGCTCCTACGAGCAGTACTTC. This gives the protein CASSLFSAGSYEQYF.

This clonotype was seen many times. The chain links TRBV28 to TRBJ2-7, with TRBD2 matching 8 bases. Germline V lookup: CDR1 MDHEN, CDR2 SYDVKM. CDR3 length equals 14 residues. The V gene end was trimmed by 7 bases and the J gene end by 2 bases; junction bases not matched to a gene: 7. CDR3 DNA: TGTGCCAGCACTCAGAGCGGGAGCCCCTACGAGCAGTACTTC. This codes for CASTQSGSPYEQYF. Looking up the rest from reference TRBV28 and TRBJ2-7 gives the full variable domain: DVKVTQSSRYLVKRTGEKVFLECVQDMDHENMFWYRQDPGLGLRLIYFSYDVKMKEKGDIPEGYSVSREKKERFSLILESASTNQTSMYLCASTQSGSPYEQYFGPGTRLTVT.

This clonotype was detected a few times. The chain combines TRBV11-2 with TRBJ1-6; TRBD1 agrees at 9 bases. The CDR3 has 14 residues. Trimming removed 3 bases from V and 9 bases from J; junction bases left unmatched: 3. Per the germline V gene, CDR1 is SGHAT and CDR2 is FQNNGV. The CDR3 reads CASSFGQGISPLHF. The CDR3 DNA reads TGTGCCAGCAGCTTTGGACAGGGGATTTCACCCCTCCACTTT.

This clonotype appeared a few times. This chain connects TRBV12-3 or TRBV12-4 to TRBJ1-5, with D possibly TRBD1 on 6 matching bases. Trimming pared 8 bases from V and 4 bases from J, leaving 12 bases between. This CDR3 region has 13 residues. The CDR3 DNA follows: TGTGCCAGCGGTCCCCAGGGGAATCAGCCCCAGCATTTT. Protein product: CASGPQGNQPQHF.

The table lists this clonotype with many counts. The J gene is TRBJ2-7, the V gene TRBV12-3 or TRBV12-4; D is uncertain. V was shortened by 3 bases and J by 2 bases, with 14 bases between the two germline ends. This CDR3 is 15 amino acids long. The CDR3: CASSFLGARAYEQYF. CDR3 bases: TGTGCCAGCAGTTTCTTGGGCGCTCGAGCCTACGAGCAGTACTTC.

This rearrangement joins TRBV6-2 or TRBV6-3 to TRBJ2-7, with TRBD1 matching over 9 bases. Looked up from germline, CDR1 is MNHEY and CDR2 is SVGEGT. J gave up 7 bases and V 5 bases, and 9 bases lay outside the gene matches. There are 14 residues in the CDR3. The CDR3 region has the DNA TGTGCCAGCAGTACTGACAGGGGGTGGAGAGAGCAGTACTTC. It is translated as CASSTDRGWREQYF.

J is TRBJ1-3 and V is TRBV6-1; tentative D call: TRBD1 (6 bases). Germline CDR1 reads MNHNS; CDR2 reads SASEGT. Trimming took 6 bases from V and 0 from J, leaving 18 bases between them. The CDR3 extends over 17 amino acids. In DNA, the CDR3 is TGTGCCAGCAGGGAATGGGACAACGGATTCTCTGGAAACACCATATATTTT. Its protein product is CASREWDNGFSGNTIYF.

Remarks on this clonotype: One end of the junction does not line up with germline, which may come from a read error. The chain combines TRBV7-6 with TRBJ2-7, with a weak D call TRBD2 (7 bases). The germline V gene has CDR1 SGHVS and CDR2 FNYEAQ. The CDR3 totals 16 residues. CDR3: CASSSELDTGGNDQYF. CDR3 coding DNA: TGTGCCAGCAGCTCTGAACTCGACACGGGGGGCAACGACCAGTACTTC.

This clonotype was counted ten times or more. The genes are TRBV19 and TRBJ1-5; unclear D gene. V gave up 4 bases and J gave up 7 bases, with 14 bases separating them. Per the germline V gene, CDR1 is LNHDA and CDR2 is SQIVND (reference sequence). CDR3 length: 14 amino acids. The CDR3 region is CASSTDTAAQPQHF. In nucleotides, the CDR3 is TGTGCCAGTAGTACAGACACGGCCGCGCAGCCCCAGCATTTT.